The following is a TCR beta chain sequence with its context. TCRdb keeps only in-frame clones here, not all; method: immunoSEQ multiplex PCR. The sample carries over 450,000 clones, 78% recorded once. This specimen comes from a study of shared T cell receptors in the human thymus. This CDR3 region has 16 residues. CDR1 and CDR2 from the germline V gene are LNHDA and SQIVND (reference sequence). The V gene end was trimmed by 5 bases and the J gene end by 1 base; junction bases not matched to a gene: 6. These same data were also listed under a study on human thymus T cells. That work adds: The related literature has documented a marked overlap of thymic repertoires among unrelated individuals.

The sequence derives from a boy younger than two with a congenital heart defect. The chain carries TRBV19 and TRBJ2-4; 9 bases are shared with TRBD2. The sequencing sample was made of thymocytes. CDR3 in amino acids: CASSFTSGPAKNIQYF. DNA for the CDR3: TGTGCCAGTAGTTTCACTAGCGGGCCCGCCAAAAACATTCAGTACTTC.